Below, 5 T cell receptor beta chains from the same sample are listed, as sequenced in a study of blood T cells in healthy people across ages. Then a second PCR, running about 6 to 11 cycles, was carried out with a sample-barcoded 5' primer and a J-beta primer mix. TCRdb reprocessed the 5' RACE reads with MiXCR, giving one entry per CDR3 protein. The profile covers approximately 2,000,000 distinct CDR3 sequences, with approximately 39% appearing a single time and 23% taken by the ten largest. Sequencing input: blood. Receptor source: a human donor in good health.

The chain carries TRBV5-6 and TRBJ2-1; maybe TRBD1 (6 bases). CDR1 SGHDT and CDR2 YYEEEE come from the germline V gene. This CDR3 is 15 amino acids long. The germline V and J ends were trimmed by 4 bases and 8 bases, with 19 bases remaining between them. CDR3 in amino acids: CASSVGQTYLDEQFF. The CDR3 DNA follows: TGTGCCAGCAGCGTAGGACAGACCTACTTAGATGAGCAGTTCTTC.

Worth noting for this clonotype: At one boundary the junction diverges from the germline segment, which might be a read error. V and J are TRBV3-1 and TRBJ2-3, with TRBD1 identical over 8 bases. Germline CDR1 reads LGHDT; CDR2 reads YNNKEL (reference sequence). This CDR3 has 18 residues. The CDR3 region is CTSSQKRDRRTYTDTQYF. The CDR3 nucleotides read TGTACCAGCAGCCAGAAGAGGGACAGGCGCACATACACAGATACGCAGTATTTT.

This clonotype was seen only a few times. The CDR3 region is CASSLTVAYEQYF. CDR3 sequence (DNA): TGCGCCAGCAGCTTGACAGTAGCCTACGAGCAGTACTTC. The chain is built from TRBV5-1 and TRBJ2-7; the D is unclear. The V end was cut by 1 base, the J end by 2 bases, with 7 bases between. Germline V gene data show CDR1 as SGHRS and CDR2 as YFSETQ. CDR3 length: 13 amino acids.

The V and J genes are TRBV7-2 and TRBJ2-7, with D hard to call. From germline, CDR1 is SGHTA and CDR2 FQGNSA. The CDR3 sequence is 13 residues long. V lost 2 bases and J lost 2, with 7 bases in between. The CDR3 sequence is CASSLLYAYEQYF. CDR3 coding DNA: TGTGCCAGCAGCTTATTATACGCCTACGAGCAGTACTTC. Based on the CDR3 plus reference TRBV7-2 and TRBJ2-7, the full variable domain is GAGVSQSPSNKVTEKGKDVELRCDPISGHTALYWYRQSLGQGLEFLIYFQGNSAPDKSGLPSDRFSAERTGGSVSTLTIQRTQQEDSAVYLCASSLLYAYEQYFGPGTRLTVT.

The chain uses TRBV9 and TRBJ1-5; D is perhaps TRBD1 (5 bases). Per germline, CDR1 SGDLS and CDR2 YYNGEE. There are 14 residues in the CDR3. Deletions cut 3 bases from V and 3 bases from J, with 10 bases between. The CDR3 DNA is TGTGCCAGCAGCGACCGGGACGACAATCAGCCCCAGCATTTT. It yields the protein CASSDRDDNQPQHF.